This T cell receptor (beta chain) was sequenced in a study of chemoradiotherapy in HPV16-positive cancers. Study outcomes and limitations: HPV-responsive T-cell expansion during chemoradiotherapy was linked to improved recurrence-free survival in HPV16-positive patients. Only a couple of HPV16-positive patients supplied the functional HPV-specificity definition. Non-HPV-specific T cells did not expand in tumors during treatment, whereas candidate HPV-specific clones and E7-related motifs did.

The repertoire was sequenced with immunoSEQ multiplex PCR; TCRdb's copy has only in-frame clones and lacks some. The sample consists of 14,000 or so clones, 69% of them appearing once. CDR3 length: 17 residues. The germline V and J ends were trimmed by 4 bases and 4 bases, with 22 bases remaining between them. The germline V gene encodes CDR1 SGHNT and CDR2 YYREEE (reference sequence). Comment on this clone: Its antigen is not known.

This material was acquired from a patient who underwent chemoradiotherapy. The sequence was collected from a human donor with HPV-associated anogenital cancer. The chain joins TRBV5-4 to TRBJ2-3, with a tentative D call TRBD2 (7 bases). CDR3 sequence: CASSIAKGGYGSDTQYF. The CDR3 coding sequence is TGTGCCAGCAGCATTGCCAAGGGGGGGTATGGGTCAGATACGCAGTATTTT.